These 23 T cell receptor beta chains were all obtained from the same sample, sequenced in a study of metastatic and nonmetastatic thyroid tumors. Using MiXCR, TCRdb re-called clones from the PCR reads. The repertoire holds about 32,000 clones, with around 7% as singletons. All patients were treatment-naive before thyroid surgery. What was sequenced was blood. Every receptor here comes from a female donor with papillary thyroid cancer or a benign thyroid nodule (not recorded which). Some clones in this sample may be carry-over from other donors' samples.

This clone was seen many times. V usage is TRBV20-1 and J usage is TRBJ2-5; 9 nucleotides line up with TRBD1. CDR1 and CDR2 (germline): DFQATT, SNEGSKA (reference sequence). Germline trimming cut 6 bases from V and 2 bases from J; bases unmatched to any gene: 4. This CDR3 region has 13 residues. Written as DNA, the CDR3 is TGCAGTGCAAAGGGACAGGGTCAAGAGACCCAGTACTTC. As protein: CSAKGQGQETQYF.

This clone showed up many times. In DNA, the CDR3 is TGCGCCAGCTGTCACCTTCAGGGGGCTTGGAATGAGCAGTTCTTC. It translates to CASCHLQGAWNEQFF. The chain carries TRBV10-2 and TRBJ2-1, with 8 bases that match TRBD1. V lost 8 bases and J lost 7; bases outside the gene matches: 13. The CDR3 loop spans 15 amino acids. The V gene's germline CDR1 is WSHSY and CDR2 SAAADI.

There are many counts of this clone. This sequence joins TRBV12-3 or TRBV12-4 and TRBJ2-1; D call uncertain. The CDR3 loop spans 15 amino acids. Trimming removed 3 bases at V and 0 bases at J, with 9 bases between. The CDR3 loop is CASSFRRSSYNEQFF. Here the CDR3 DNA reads TGTGCCAGCAGTTTTAGACGTAGCTCCTACAATGAGCAGTTCTTC.

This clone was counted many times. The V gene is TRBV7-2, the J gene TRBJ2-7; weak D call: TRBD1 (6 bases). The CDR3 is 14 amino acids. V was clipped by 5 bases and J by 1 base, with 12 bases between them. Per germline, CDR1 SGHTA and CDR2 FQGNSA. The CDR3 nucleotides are TGTGCCAGCAGCCCCCAGGGGCTTTCCTACGAGCAGTACTTC. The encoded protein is CASSPQGLSYEQYF.

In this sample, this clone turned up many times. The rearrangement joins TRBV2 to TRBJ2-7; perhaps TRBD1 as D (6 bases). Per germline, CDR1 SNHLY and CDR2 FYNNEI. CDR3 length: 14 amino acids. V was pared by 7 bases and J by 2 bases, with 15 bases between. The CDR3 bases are TGTGCCAGCAAACGACAGGATAGAGCCTACGAGCAGTACTTC. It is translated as CASKRQDRAYEQYF.

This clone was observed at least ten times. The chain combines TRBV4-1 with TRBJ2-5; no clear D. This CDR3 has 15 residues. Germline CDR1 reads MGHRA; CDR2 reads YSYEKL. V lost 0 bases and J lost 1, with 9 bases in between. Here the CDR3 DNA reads TGCGCCAGCAGCCAAGATCTGGCCCTCCAAGAGACCCAGTACTTC. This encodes CASSQDLALQETQYF.

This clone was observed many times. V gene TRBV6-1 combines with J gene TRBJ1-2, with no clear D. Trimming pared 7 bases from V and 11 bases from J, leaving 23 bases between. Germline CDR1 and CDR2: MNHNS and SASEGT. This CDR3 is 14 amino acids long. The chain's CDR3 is CASTRGTRGGSYTF. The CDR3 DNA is TGTGCCAGCACACGAGGAACACGGGGAGGGAGTTACACCTTC.

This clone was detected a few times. CDR3 DNA sequence: TGTACCACCTCCCTCCGGGGCGTACAGTTCTTC. It translates to CTTSLRGVQFF. J is TRBJ2-1 and V is TRBV28; possibly TRBD1 or TRBD2 for D (5 bases each). The V gene's germline CDR1 is MDHEN and CDR2 SYDVKM. There are 11 residues in the CDR3.

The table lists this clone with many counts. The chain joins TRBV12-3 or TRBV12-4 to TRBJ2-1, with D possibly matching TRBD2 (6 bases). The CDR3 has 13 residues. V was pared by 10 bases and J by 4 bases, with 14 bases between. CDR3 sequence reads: CATTGDRYNEQFF. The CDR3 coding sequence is TGTGCCACGACGGGAGACCGATACAATGAGCAGTTCTTC.

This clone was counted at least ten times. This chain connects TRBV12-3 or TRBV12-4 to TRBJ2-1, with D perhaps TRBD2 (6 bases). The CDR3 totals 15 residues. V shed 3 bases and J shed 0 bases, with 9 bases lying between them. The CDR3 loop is CASSFGGSSYNEQFF. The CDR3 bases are TGTGCCAGCAGTTTCGGGGGAAGCTCCTACAATGAGCAGTTCTTC.

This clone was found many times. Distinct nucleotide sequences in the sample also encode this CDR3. The CDR3 bases are TGTGCCAGCAGTGAGCGGGGGGGCCGGAACGAGCAGTACTTC. Residues: CASSERGGRNEQYF. This chain joins TRBV9 and TRBJ2-7; 10 nucleotides match TRBD2. The CDR3 totals 14 residues. Germline V lookup: CDR1 SGDLS, CDR2 YYNGEE. V shed 5 bases, J shed 5 bases, and the junction held 7 bases outside the gene matches.

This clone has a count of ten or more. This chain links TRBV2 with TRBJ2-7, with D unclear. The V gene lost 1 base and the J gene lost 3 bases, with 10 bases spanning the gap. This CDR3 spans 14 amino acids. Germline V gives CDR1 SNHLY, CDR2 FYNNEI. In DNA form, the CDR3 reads TGTGCCAGCAGTGAAGGTGGCAGGATCTACGAGCAGTACTTC. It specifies CASSEGGRIYEQYF.

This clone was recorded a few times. The CDR3 reads CASSLSLATSDTQYF. CDR3 nucleotide sequence: TGTGCCAGCAGCTTATCCCTAGCGACTTCGGATACGCAGTATTTT. The genes are TRBV7-3 and TRBJ2-3; maybe TRBD2 (6 bases). CDR3 length: 15 residues. The V gene's germline CDR1 is SGHTA and CDR2 FQGTGA. Trimming left V 2 bases short and J 6 bases short, with 15 bases between.

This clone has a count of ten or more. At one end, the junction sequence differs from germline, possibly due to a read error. Here the CDR3 reads CASSLDFATGYTGELFF. The CDR3 nucleotides read TGTGCTAGCAGCTTAGACTTCGCGACAGGGTACACCGGGGAGCTGTTTTTT. V usage is TRBV7-7 and J usage is TRBJ2-2; 7 bases agree with TRBD1. Germline CDR1 reads SSHAT; CDR2 reads FNYEAQ (reference sequence). The CDR3 runs to 17 residues. Full variable domain (rest looked up from reference TRBV7-7 and TRBJ2-2): GAGVSQSPRYKVTKRGQDVTLRCDPISSHATLYWYQQALGQGPEFLTYFNYEAQPDKSGLPSDRFSAERPEGSISTLTIQRTEQRDSAMYRCASSLDFATGYTGELFFGEGSRLTVL.

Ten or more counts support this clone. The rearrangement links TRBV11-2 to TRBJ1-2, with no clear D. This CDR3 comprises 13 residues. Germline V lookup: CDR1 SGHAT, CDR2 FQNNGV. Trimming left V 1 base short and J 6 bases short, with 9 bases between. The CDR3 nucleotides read TGTGCCAGCAGCTTAGTTTCGGTCAATGGCTACACCTTC. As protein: CASSLVSVNGYTF. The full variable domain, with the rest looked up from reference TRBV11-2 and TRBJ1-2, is EAGVAQSPRYKIIEKRQSVAFWCNPISGHATLYWYQQILGQGPKLLIQFQNNGVVDDSQLPKDRFSAERLKGVDSTLKIQPAKLEDSAVYLCASSLVSVNGYTFGSGTRLTVV.

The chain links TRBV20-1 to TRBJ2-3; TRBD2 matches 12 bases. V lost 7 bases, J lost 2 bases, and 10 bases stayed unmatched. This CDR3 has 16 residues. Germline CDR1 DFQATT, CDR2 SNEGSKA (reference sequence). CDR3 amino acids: CSDSRSSGRATDTQYF. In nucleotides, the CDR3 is TGCAGTGATAGTAGATCTAGCGGGAGGGCCACAGATACGCAGTATTTT.

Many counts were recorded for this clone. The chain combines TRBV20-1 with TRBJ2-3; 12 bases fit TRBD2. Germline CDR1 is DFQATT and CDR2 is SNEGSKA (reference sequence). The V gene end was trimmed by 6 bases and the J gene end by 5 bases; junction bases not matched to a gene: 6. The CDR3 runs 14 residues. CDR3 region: CSALRLAGEDTQYF. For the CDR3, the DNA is TGCAGTGCCCTTAGACTAGCGGGGGAAGATACGCAGTATTTT.

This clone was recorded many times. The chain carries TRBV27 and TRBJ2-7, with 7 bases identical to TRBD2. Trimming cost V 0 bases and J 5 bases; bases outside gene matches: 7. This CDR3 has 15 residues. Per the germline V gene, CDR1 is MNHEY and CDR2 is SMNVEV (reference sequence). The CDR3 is CASSLSGGSVHEQYF. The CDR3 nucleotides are TGTGCCAGCAGTTTATCTGGCGGGAGCGTCCACGAGCAGTACTTC.

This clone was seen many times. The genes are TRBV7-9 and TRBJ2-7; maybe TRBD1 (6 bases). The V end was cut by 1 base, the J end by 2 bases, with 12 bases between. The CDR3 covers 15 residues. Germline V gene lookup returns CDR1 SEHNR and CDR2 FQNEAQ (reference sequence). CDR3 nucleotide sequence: TGTGCCAGCAGCTTAGGTCAGGGGCCAACCTACGAGCAGTACTTC. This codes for CASSLGQGPTYEQYF.

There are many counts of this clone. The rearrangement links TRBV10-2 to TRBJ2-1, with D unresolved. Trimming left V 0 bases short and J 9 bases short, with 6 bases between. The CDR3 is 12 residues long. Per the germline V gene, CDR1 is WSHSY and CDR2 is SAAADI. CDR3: CASSESGGEQFF. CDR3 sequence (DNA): TGCGCCAGCAGTGAGTCCGGCGGTGAGCAGTTCTTC.

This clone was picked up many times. The CDR3 nucleotides read TGTGCCAGCAGTTACAGGGAGGGTCAGCCCCAGCATTTT. Encoded protein: CASSYREGQPQHF. The chain combines TRBV6-5 with TRBJ1-5; D unclear. Germline V gene lookup returns CDR1 MNHEY and CDR2 SVGAGI. Trimming took off 2 bases at V and 6 bases at J, with 8 bases between the two ends. The CDR3 runs to 13 residues.

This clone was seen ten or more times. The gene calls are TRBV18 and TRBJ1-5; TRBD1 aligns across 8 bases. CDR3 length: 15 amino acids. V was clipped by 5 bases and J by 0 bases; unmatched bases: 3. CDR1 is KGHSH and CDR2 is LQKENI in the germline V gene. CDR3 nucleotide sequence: TGTGCCAGCTCAAGAGACAGGGGTAGCAATCAGCCCCAGCATTTT. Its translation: CASSRDRGSNQPQHF.

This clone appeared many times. Here the CDR3 DNA reads TGCGCCAGCAGCGTCTACAGGGGGCGCGGCACTGAAGCTTTCTTT. Amino acid sequence: CASSVYRGRGTEAFF. This sequence joins TRBV4-1 and TRBJ1-1; 9 bases fit TRBD1. From germline, CDR1 is MGHRA and CDR2 YSYEKL. The CDR3 totals 15 residues. Trimming cost V 5 bases and J 4 bases; bases outside gene matches: 8.